These 22 T cell receptor beta chains originate from one sample sequenced in a study of cytomegalovirus exposure and HLA in healthy donors. Measured with immunoSEQ multiplex PCR; TCRdb has only the in-frame clones, and not every one. The repertoire includes about 250,000 clones, around nine tenths of them detected once, and about 3% sits in the top ten. The sequenced material came from PBMCs. Receptors originate from a young man in good health and CMV-seronegative.

The rearrangement links TRBV27 to TRBJ1-4, with 9 bases identical to TRBD1. V was pared by 7 bases and J by 7 bases, with 1 base of the junction left unmatched. Germline assignment: CDR1 MNHEY and CDR2 SMNVEV (reference sequence). This CDR3 has 12 amino acids. The CDR3 loop is CASTTGGEKLFF. Here the CDR3 DNA reads TGTGCCAGCACGACAGGGGGTGAAAAACTGTTTTTT.

The rearrangement joins TRBV28 to TRBJ2-2, with 9 positions matching TRBD2. This CDR3 has 15 residues. Germline V lookup: CDR1 MDHEN, CDR2 SYDVKM. V shed 4 bases and J 3 bases; nucleotides not matched to a gene: 3. The CDR3: CASSSGLAYTGELFF. CDR3 coding DNA: TGTGCCAGCAGTTCCGGACTAGCGTACACCGGGGAGCTGTTTTTT.

The chain links TRBV14 to TRBJ2-1; no firm D call. Trimming took 4 bases from V and 2 from J, leaving 9 bases between them. Looked up from germline, CDR1 is SGHDN and CDR2 is FVKESK. The CDR3 spans 14 residues. CDR3 DNA: TGTGCCAGCAGCCGAGTTTACGCCTACAATGAGCAGTTCTTC. Its translation is CASSRVYAYNEQFF.

This chain links TRBV4-1 with TRBJ2-7, with D possibly being TRBD1 (5 bases). Germline CDR1 MGHRA, CDR2 YSYEKL. V lost 5 bases to trimming and J lost 2 bases, with 10 bases between them. The length of the CDR3 is 13 residues. The CDR3 region is CASSRGEAYEQYF. CDR3 coding DNA: TGCGCCAGCAGCAGGGGTGAGGCCTACGAGCAGTACTTC.

The rearrangement joins TRBV28 to TRBJ1-4; D is undetermined. V lost 1 base to trimming and J lost 0 bases, with 3 bases between them. CDR3 length: 14 amino acids. CDR1 and CDR2 (germline): MDHEN, SYDVKM. The CDR3 DNA sequence: TGTGCCAGCAGTTTATACACAACTAATGAAAAACTGTTTTTT. Its protein product is CASSLYTTNEKLFF.

The chain employs TRBV7-9 and TRBJ2-3; 7 bases line up with TRBD1. There are 13 residues in the CDR3. Trimming at V came to 2 bases and at J to 5 bases, leaving 1 base not matched to a gene. CDR1 is SEHNR, CDR2 FQNEAQ, per germline (reference sequence). CDR3 sequence: CASSLYRGDTQYF. For the CDR3, the DNA is TGTGCCAGCAGCTTATACAGGGGAGATACGCAGTATTTT. The full variable domain, rest sourced from reference TRBV7-9 and TRBJ2-3, is DTGVSQNPRHKITKRGQNVTFRCDPISEHNRLYWYRQTLGQGPEFLTYFQNEAQLEKSRLLSDRFSAERPKGSFSTLEIQRTEQGDSAMYLCASSLYRGDTQYFGPGTRLTVL.

The CDR3 DNA follows: TGTGCCAGCAAGGGGGTGGAATTGAATTCACCCCTCCACTTT. The encoded protein is CASKGVELNSPLHF. The chain is built from TRBV5-4 and TRBJ1-6, with D tentatively TRBD1 (6 bases). This CDR3 spans 14 amino acids. The V gene's germline CDR1 is SGHNT and CDR2 YYREEE (reference sequence). V gave up 6 bases and J gave up 7 bases, with 14 bases separating them.

The chain links TRBV28 to TRBJ2-7, with TRBD2 matching 10 bases. The CDR3 is 17 residues long. V was clipped by 6 bases and J by 1 base; unmatched bases: 12. From germline, CDR1 is MDHEN and CDR2 SYDVKM. The CDR3 DNA reads TGTGCCAGCAGCCCTTTTCCGGGACTAGCGAATTCCTACGAGCAGTACTTC. Encoded protein: CASSPFPGLANSYEQYF.

The rearrangement joins TRBV30 to TRBJ2-1, with D perhaps matching TRBD1 (6 bases). CDR1 is GTSNPN, CDR2 SVGIG, per germline (reference sequence). This CDR3 has 14 residues. V lost 1 base to trimming and J lost 5 bases, with 12 bases between them. The CDR3 loop reads CAWSGGPGDNEQFF. The DNA of the CDR3 is TGTGCCTGGAGTGGAGGGCCAGGGGACAATGAGCAGTTCTTC.

The chain employs TRBV5-1 and TRBJ2-3; maybe TRBD1 (6 bases). The CDR3 has 14 residues. Germline V gene lookup returns CDR1 SGHRS and CDR2 YFSETQ. The V end was cut by 0 bases, the J end by 7 bases, with 12 bases between. CDR3: CASSLEGDHYTQYF. DNA for the CDR3: TGCGCCAGCAGCTTGGAGGGGGACCACTATACGCAGTATTTT.

Here the CDR3 DNA reads TGTGCCAGCAGCGCCCGAAGAGGGAGAGACGAGCAGTACTTC. It codes for CASSARRGRDEQYF. The chain has TRBV7-8 and TRBJ2-7; D might be TRBD2 (5 bases). Germline CDR1 and CDR2: SGHVS and FQNEAQ. This CDR3 spans 14 amino acids. The ends were cut back, 5 bases at V and 5 bases at J, with 16 bases in the middle. The variable domain in full, with the rest retrieved from reference TRBV7-8 and TRBJ2-7, is GAGVSQSPRYKVAKRGQDVALRCDPISGHVSLFWYQQALGQGPEFLTYFQNEAQLDKSGLPSDRFFAERPEGSVSTLKIQRTQQEDSAVYLCASSARRGRDEQYFGPGTRLTVT.

The gene calls are TRBV28 and TRBJ1-6, with D tentatively TRBD1 (5 bases). Germline lookup yields CDR1 MDHEN and CDR2 SYDVKM. V gave up 7 bases and J gave up 10 bases, with 17 bases separating them. This CDR3 contains 14 residues. The CDR3 loop is CASTPGGFESPLHF. DNA for the CDR3: TGTGCCAGCACTCCCGGGGGTTTTGAGTCACCCCTCCACTTT.

This chain connects TRBV5-1 to TRBJ2-1, with D perhaps TRBD1 (5 bases). Trimming shortened V by 4 bases and J by 7 bases, and 12 bases separated the two germline ends. CDR1 is SGHRS and CDR2 is YFSETQ in the germline V gene. The CDR3 length is 13 residues. The CDR3 here is CASSPPQGNEQFF. The DNA for the CDR3 is TGCGCCAGCAGCCCCCCCCAGGGTAATGAGCAGTTCTTC.

The genes are TRBV7-9 and TRBJ2-3; TRBD2 aligns across 11 bases. The CDR3 sequence is 15 residues long. Germline V gene data show CDR1 as SEHNR and CDR2 as FQNEAQ (reference sequence). The junction had 10 bases not matched to a gene; V was cut back by 8 bases and J by 6 bases. The CDR3 region is CASAGPSGGWDTQYF. The CDR3 region has the DNA TGTGCCAGCGCCGGCCCTAGCGGGGGGTGGGATACGCAGTATTTT.

The chain combines TRBV27 with TRBJ1-4; TRBD1 agrees at 8 bases. CDR3 length: 16 residues. J lost 8 bases, V lost 8 bases, and 16 bases had no gene match. Germline values: CDR1 MNHEY, CDR2 SMNVEV (reference sequence). DNA for the CDR3: TGTGCCAGCGGGTGGACAGGGACTGTCTCGGGAGAAAAACTGTTTTTT. Translation gives CASGWTGTVSGEKLFF.

This sequence joins TRBV5-1 and TRBJ2-1; perhaps TRBD1 as D (5 bases). Trimming took 1 base from V and 6 from J, leaving 14 bases between them. The V gene's germline CDR1 is SGHRS and CDR2 YFSETQ. The CDR3 totals 15 residues. The CDR3 loop reads CASSLPPSTVNEQFF. The CDR3 nucleotides are TGCGCCAGCAGCTTGCCCCCTTCGACAGTCAATGAGCAGTTCTTC.

The chain combines TRBV7-8 with TRBJ2-7; 7 bases fit TRBD2. The J segment lost 7 bases and the V segment lost 5 bases, leaving 11 bases of the junction unmatched. The CDR3 runs 14 residues. The germline V gene has CDR1 SGHVS and CDR2 FQNEAQ. CDR3 nucleotide sequence: TGTGCCAGCAGCCCCTCTGGTGCCGGGGGGGAGCAGTACTTC. Translated, it gives CASSPSGAGGEQYF.

This clone was observed once. Other DNA variants within this sample encode the same CDR3. This chain joins TRBV5-6 and TRBJ2-7, with no clear D. The germline V and J ends were trimmed by 2 bases and 4 bases, with 4 bases remaining between them. Germline CDR1 SGHDT, CDR2 YYEEEE. This CDR3 region has 11 residues. CDR3 sequence reads: CASSFLYEQYF. CDR3 DNA: TGTGCCAGCAGCTTCCTATACGAGCAGTACTTC.

Here the CDR3 reads CASKPAGDQYGYTF. For the CDR3, the DNA is TGTGCCAGCAAACCCGCAGGGGATCAATATGGCTACACCTTC. This chain uses TRBV5-4 with TRBJ1-2; maybe TRBD1 (6 bases). The CDR3 is 14 residues long. Germline assignment: CDR1 SGHNT and CDR2 YYREEE (reference sequence). V was pared by 6 bases and J by 5 bases, with 17 bases between.

DNA for the CDR3: TGTGCTAGTACCGGGGGAGGGCTCGGCACCGGGGAGCTGTTTTTT. Protein: CASTGGGLGTGELFF. The chain carries TRBV12-5 and TRBJ2-2; 7 bases match TRBD2. This CDR3 comprises 15 residues. Germline trimming cut 8 bases from V and 4 bases from J; bases unmatched to any gene: 10. Per germline, CDR1 LGHNT and CDR2 FRNRAP.

The rearrangement links TRBV6-6 to TRBJ1-2; TRBD1 matches 8 bases. The V segment lost 5 bases and the J segment 4 bases; nucleotides outside the gene matches: 6. CDR3 length: 14 residues. Germline CDR1 is MNHNY and CDR2 is SVGAGI (reference sequence). The CDR3 region is CASSGRGLAYGYTF. Written as DNA, the CDR3 is TGTGCCAGCAGTGGCAGGGGGCTCGCCTATGGCTACACCTTC.

On this clone: The sample contains more than one DNA sequence encoding this CDR3. The chain is built from TRBV9 and TRBJ2-5; D call uncertain. Germline assignment: CDR1 SGDLS and CDR2 YYNGEE. Trimming left V 0 bases short and J 1 base short, with 7 bases between. The CDR3 is 14 residues long. The CDR3 DNA reads as TGTGCCAGCAGCGTAGGCGGCCTCCAAGAGACCCAGTACTTC. Protein: CASSVGGLQETQYF.